The clone carrying this TCR beta chain was seen more than once but under ten times. Germline V gene data show CDR1 as LGHNA and CDR2 as YSLEER. Germline trimming cut 4 bases from V and 7 bases from J; bases unmatched to any gene: 7. There are 16 residues in the CDR3. Produced via immunoSEQ multiplex PCR; TCRdb's table is partial and in-frame only. In the table there are approximately 44,000 clones, about nine tenths of which are singletons. This sample stems from a study of T cell changes during pregnancy in multiple sclerosis. The origin of this receptor is a female donor with multiple sclerosis, enrolled in a pregnancy study. This chain links TRBV4-3 with TRBJ2-1, with 13 bases lining up with TRBD2. The sequencing used CD4+ T cells from peripheral blood mononuclear cells, collected before pregnancy. In nucleotides, the CDR3 is TGCGCCAGCAGCCTGTCACTAGCGGGGGGGGAAAATGAGCAGTTCTTC. Amino acid sequence: CASSLSLAGGENEQFF.